This T cell receptor beta chain was captured by sequencing in a study of blood T cell repertoires in COVID-19. How the authors handled the data: Estimation of nucleated cell counts was performed using reference gene primer amplification. Profiled with immunoSEQ multiplex PCR; TCRdb holds only in-frame clones, not every one. For V, J and clone size, that table is used; D and trimming come from the DNA. The table lists roughly 400,000 clones, approximately 86% of them singletons. This CDR3 comprises 14 residues. Germline V CDR1 and CDR2: MGHRA, YSYEKL. Trimming removed 1 base at V and 4 bases at J, with 10 bases between. Adults between about 18 and 95 years of age took part from 24 US areas. Researchers sorted participants into cohorts using their self-reported clinical history. This clone was picked up a small number of times.

Material: PBMCs or T cells enriched from blood (not recorded which). The rearrangement links TRBV4-1 to TRBJ1-2; weak D call: TRBD1 (6 bases). This TCR came from a middle-aged woman with acute COVID-19. The CDR3 reads CASSQAGESYGYTF. The CDR3, as DNA: TGCGCCAGCAGCCAAGCAGGGGAAAGCTATGGCTACACCTTC.